A single sample gave rise to the 11 T cell receptor beta chains below, sequenced in a study of cytomegalovirus exposure and HLA in healthy donors. 13 Jbeta primers and 60 Vbeta primers were used for the PCR. Assay: immunoSEQ multiplex PCR; the TCRdb copy retains only in-frame clones and omits some. The sample includes under 70,000 clones, roughly 85% seen only once; the top ten take 1.5% to 2.5%. Sample: PBMCs. The receptors shown here come from a woman in her twenties or thirties in good health and CMV-seronegative.

CDR3 nucleotide sequence: TGTGCCAGCTCACCCGGTCTAGGGGTCGAGCAGTACTTC. It codes for CASSPGLGVEQYF. V usage is TRBV18 and J usage is TRBJ2-7, with a possible D match to TRBD1 (5 bases). This CDR3 has 13 amino acids. The germline gives CDR1 KGHSH, CDR2 LQKENI. The V end was cut by 3 bases, the J end by 6 bases, with 12 bases between.

V usage is TRBV25-1 and J usage is TRBJ1-5, with D unresolved. Germline-derived CDR1 and CDR2 are MGHDK and SYGVNS. V lost 1 base to trimming and J lost 7 bases, with 11 bases between them. The CDR3 has 14 amino acids. The CDR3 DNA sequence: TGTGCCAGCAGTGAATCAGGAGGTAACCAGCCCCAGCATTTT. Translating it yields CASSESGGNQPQHF. The whole variable domain, filled in from reference TRBV25-1 and TRBJ1-5, reads EADIYQTPRYLVIGTGKKITLECSQTMGHDKMYWYQQDPGMELHLIHYSYGVNSTEKGDLSSESTVSRIRTEHFPLTLESARPSHTSQYLCASSESGGNQPQHFGDGTRLSIL.

This clone came up once. The chain is built from TRBV6-1 and TRBJ2-2, with TRBD2 identical over 9 bases. There are 15 residues in the CDR3. The germline V gene encodes CDR1 MNHNS and CDR2 SASEGT. J gave up 5 bases and V 4 bases, and 5 bases lay outside the gene matches. CDR3 nucleotide sequence: TGTGCCAGCAGTGCTAGCGGGGACTTTACCGGGGAGCTGTTTTTT. Translated, it gives CASSASGDFTGELFF.

J is TRBJ2-2 and V is TRBV5-4; D call uncertain. Looked up from germline, CDR1 is SGHNT and CDR2 is YYREEE (reference sequence). Deletions cut 2 bases from V and 5 bases from J, with 4 bases between. The CDR3 spans 12 residues. This CDR3 reads CASSLETGELFF. The CDR3 DNA reads TGTGCCAGCAGCTTAGAGACCGGGGAGCTGTTTTTT.

As to this clone: Other DNA sequences within the sample encode an identical CDR3. The chain has TRBV5-1 and TRBJ2-3, with D possibly TRBD1 on 5 matching bases. Germline V CDR1 and CDR2: SGHRS, YFSETQ. CDR3 length: 13 amino acids. The V end lost 0 bases, the J end lost 4 bases, and 6 bases lay between the germline ends. The CDR3, as DNA: TGCGCCAGCAGCTTGGGGGGCGCAGATACGCAGTATTTT. Translated: CASSLGGADTQYF. Using reference TRBV5-1 and TRBJ2-3 for the parts outside the CDR3, the full variable domain is KAGVTQTPRYLIKTRGQQVTLSCSPISGHRSVSWYQQTPGQGLQFLFEYFSETQRNKGNFPGRFSGRQFSNSRSEMNVSTLELGDSALYLCASSLGGADTQYFGPGTRLTVL.

This chain connects TRBV19 to TRBJ2-5; unclear D gene. From germline, CDR1 is LNHDA and CDR2 SQIVND (reference sequence). The CDR3 runs 15 residues. V was shortened by 0 bases and J by 5 bases, with 13 bases between the two germline ends. The CDR3 nucleotides are TGTGCCAGTAGTATAGAGGGCCCACCCGCGGAGACCCAGTACTTC. Translation gives CASSIEGPPAETQYF.

The chain joins TRBV7-3 to TRBJ1-1, with D tentatively TRBD1 (5 bases). V gave up 5 bases and J gave up 7 bases, with 20 bases separating them. The CDR3 covers 15 residues. The V gene's germline CDR1 is SGHTA and CDR2 FQGTGA. The CDR3 nucleotides read TGTGCCAGCAGCCGTAACTCCGGGCCTAGGGGTGAAGCTTTCTTT. It codes for CASSRNSGPRGEAFF.

V gene TRBV6-5 combines with J gene TRBJ1-2, with TRBD1 matching 8 bases. CDR1 is MNHEY, CDR2 SVGAGI, per germline. With V trimmed by 6 bases and J by 4 bases, 10 bases remained unmatched. This CDR3 has 15 residues. CDR3 residues: CASRKLRGLGYGYTF. CDR3 coding DNA: TGTGCCAGCAGAAAACTCAGGGGGCTCGGCTATGGCTACACCTTC.

V gene TRBV6-5 combines with J gene TRBJ1-1; D perhaps matches TRBD1 (6 bases). Germline assignment: CDR1 MNHEY and CDR2 SVGAGI. This CDR3 comprises 13 residues. The V and J ends lost 0 bases and 8 bases respectively, with 10 bases between them. The CDR3 loop is CASSYSITGEAFF. For the CDR3, the DNA is TGTGCCAGCAGTTACTCGATCACAGGGGAAGCTTTCTTT.

The chain links TRBV5-1 to TRBJ2-3; a weak D match, TRBD2 (6 bases). V shed 2 bases and J shed 2 bases, with 12 bases lying between them. Germline lookup yields CDR1 SGHRS and CDR2 YFSETQ. The CDR3 loop spans 15 amino acids. In DNA form, the CDR3 reads TGCGCCAGCAGCTTAGGTAGCGGATTCACAGATACGCAGTATTTT. Residues: CASSLGSGFTDTQYF.

The chain joins TRBV19 to TRBJ2-7; a weak D match, TRBD1 (5 bases). The CDR3 is 14 residues long. Germline assignment: CDR1 LNHDA and CDR2 SQIVND (reference sequence). The germline V and J ends were trimmed by 4 bases and 6 bases, with 16 bases remaining between them. The CDR3 spells CASSNVGQRPEQYF. In DNA, the CDR3 is TGTGCCAGTAGTAATGTGGGGCAACGGCCCGAGCAGTACTTC.